These 27 T cell receptor beta chains share one sample of origin, sequenced in a study of molecular identifiers for immune sequencing clone quantification. TCRdb itself ran the PCR reads through MiXCR, one entry per CDR3 protein. This table has over 85,000 distinct CDR3 sequences, 20% to 30% appearing once. The sequencing input was naive CD8+ T cells from blood, with Jurkat cell RNA spiked in. Subset of the sample: FACS-sorted CD8+CD4-CCR7+CD45RA+ naive T cells. These receptors all come from a human donor in good health. Some libraries in this study had Jurkat cell RNA spiked in.

In this sample, this clonotype turned up a few times. The chain is built from TRBV19 and TRBJ2-7; D uncertain. This CDR3 comprises 13 residues. V lost 3 bases, J lost 3 bases, and 9 bases lay in between. Germline lookup yields CDR1 LNHDA and CDR2 SQIVND (reference sequence). CDR3 coding DNA: TGTGCCAGTAGTATTAACTACTACTACGAGCAGTACTTC. It translates to CASSINYYYEQYF.

The chain is built from TRBV12-3 or TRBV12-4 and TRBJ2-5; D remains ambiguous. The CDR3 spans 12 residues. The V gene lost 5 bases and the J gene lost 3 bases, with 7 bases spanning the gap. The CDR3 spells CASSVTEETQYF. As DNA, the CDR3 is TGTGCCAGCAGTGTGACTGAAGAGACCCAGTACTTC.

This clonotype occurred a few times. This rearrangement joins TRBV11-2 to TRBJ2-5, with 12 positions matching TRBD1. The CDR3 consists of 14 residues. Germline trimming cut 8 bases from V and 3 bases from J; bases unmatched to any gene: 4. The V gene's germline CDR1 is SGHAT and CDR2 FQNNGV. The CDR3 coding sequence is TGTGCCAGCGGGGACAGGGGGCCGGAAGAGACCCAGTACTTC. It encodes CASGDRGPEETQYF. The variable domain in full, completed from reference TRBV11-2 and TRBJ2-5, reads EAGVAQSPRYKIIEKRQSVAFWCNPISGHATLYWYQQILGQGPKLLIQFQNNGVVDDSQLPKDRFSAERLKGVDSTLKIQPAKLEDSAVYLCASGDRGPEETQYFGPGTRLLVL.

This clonotype was seen more than once but under ten times. This chain joins TRBV6-5 and TRBJ2-1; 10 positions agree with TRBD2. The ends lost 2 bases at V and 10 bases at J; junction bases unmatched: 11. The CDR3 contains 16 residues. The germline gives CDR1 MNHEY, CDR2 SVGAGI. CDR3 region: CASSYLAGARIPEQFF. The CDR3 DNA reads TGTGCCAGCAGTTACCTAGCGGGGGCCAGGATTCCCGAGCAGTTCTTC.

In the case of this clonotype: A single base separates this from a much larger clone, so it may be a read error. V and J are TRBV7-2 and TRBJ2-1, with 10 positions matching TRBD2. Germline loops: CDR1 SGHTA, CDR2 FQGNSA. The CDR3 has 19 residues. CDR3 sequence: CVSSQPVRLAGNTYNEQFF. The DNA of the CDR3 is TGTGTCAGCAGCCAACCCGTACGACTAGCGGGTAATACCTACAATGAGCAGTTCTTC.

In its sample, this clonotype was seen a few times. The rearrangement joins TRBV24-1 to TRBJ1-4; D is unresolved. Germline V gene lookup returns CDR1 KGHDR and CDR2 SFDVKD. V gave up 5 bases and J gave up 6 bases, with 9 bases separating them. The CDR3 extends over 13 amino acids. DNA of the CDR3: TGTGCCACCAGTGCAGGATTTTATGAAAAACTGTTTTTT. Protein: CATSAGFYEKLFF.

This chain connects TRBV5-1 to TRBJ2-5; D unresolved. Trimming left V 1 base short and J 5 bases short, with 6 bases between. The CDR3 has 12 residues. Germline loops: CDR1 SGHRS, CDR2 YFSETQ. The CDR3 nucleotides are TGCGCCAGCAGCTTGAAACGGGAGACCCAGTACTTC. This gives the protein CASSLKRETQYF.

Concerning this clonotype: A much larger clone differs from this one at a single base, so this may be a read error. The chain carries TRBV6-1 and TRBJ2-7, with TRBD1 as a possible D gene (5 bases). V was cut by 8 bases and J by 7 bases, with 21 bases left in between. From germline, CDR1 is MNHNS and CDR2 SASEGT. The CDR3 covers 14 residues. This CDR3 reads CASGARQGTLEQYF. CDR3 DNA sequence: TGTGCCAGCGGTGCCAGGCAGGGAACGTTGGAGCAGTACTTC.

The rearrangement uses TRBV18 and TRBJ2-3; the match to TRBD1 covers 10 bases. The germline gives CDR1 KGHSH, CDR2 LQKENI. The length of the CDR3 is 16 residues. After removal of 6 bases from V and 0 bases from J, the junction contained 6 bases not matched to a gene. CDR3 sequence: CASSPKDRGSTDTQYF. The CDR3, as DNA: TGTGCCAGCTCTCCTAAGGACAGGGGGAGCACAGATACGCAGTATTTT.

The table lists this clonotype with many counts. The chain's CDR3 is CASSPEIYQPQHF. For the CDR3, the DNA is TGTGCCAGCAGCCCCGAAATATATCAGCCCCAGCATTTT. V and J are TRBV7-2 and TRBJ1-5; D unclear. The CDR3 contains 13 residues. Germline CDR1 is SGHTA and CDR2 is FQGNSA. With 5 bases removed from V and 5 bases from J, the gap between germline ends came to 10 bases.

This clonotype has ten or more counts. The chain combines TRBV4-3 with TRBJ1-1; D may be TRBD1 (5 bases). With 2 bases removed from V and 8 bases from J, the gap between germline ends came to 12 bases. Germline assignment: CDR1 LGHNA and CDR2 YSLEER. The CDR3 consists of 13 residues. CDR3 nucleotide sequence: TGCGCCAGCAGCCAACTAGACAGAGTCGAAGCTTTCTTT. Encoded protein: CASSQLDRVEAFF.

This clonotype was detected ten times or more. This rearrangement joins TRBV28 to TRBJ2-7, with 11 bases aligning to TRBD2. This CDR3 has 15 residues. The germline CDR1 and CDR2 sequences are MDHEN and SYDVKM. V lost 7 bases and J lost 3; bases outside the gene matches: 8. For the CDR3, the DNA is TGTGCCAGCACTATGTCTGGGACTAGCGGCTACGAGCAGTACTTC. This encodes CASTMSGTSGYEQYF.

As for this clonotype: A clone one base away is much larger, so this may be a read error. This CDR3 fails to terminate in the conserved phenylalanine or tryptophan, so it likely reflects a read error. V and J are TRBV19 and TRBJ2-5; D gene unclear. The CDR3 totals 15 residues. Germline assignment: CDR1 LNHDA and CDR2 SQIVND (reference sequence). The germline V and J ends were trimmed by 0 bases and 2 bases, with 10 bases remaining between them. This chain's CDR3 is CASSIDWARQETQYS. As DNA, the CDR3 is TGTGCCAGTAGTATAGATTGGGCGAGACAAGAGACCCAGTACTCC.

This clonotype was detected many times. This chain joins TRBV7-9 and TRBJ2-5; TRBD1 matches at 8 bases. Per germline, CDR1 SEHNR and CDR2 FQNEAQ (reference sequence). This CDR3 is built from 16 residues. The ends lost 1 base at V and 5 bases at J; junction bases unmatched: 9. CDR3 in amino acids: CASSLVDREVGETQYF. In DNA form, the CDR3 reads TGTGCCAGCAGCTTAGTGGACAGGGAGGTCGGGGAGACCCAGTACTTC. The whole variable domain, remainder taken from reference TRBV7-9 and TRBJ2-5, is DTGVSQNPRHKITKRGQNVTFRCDPISEHNRLYWYRQTLGQGPEFLTYFQNEAQLEKSRLLSDRFSAERPKGSFSTLEIQRTEQGDSAMYLCASSLVDREVGETQYFGPGTRLLVL.

At least ten counts were recorded for this clonotype. The V gene is TRBV7-9, the J gene TRBJ2-7; a possible D gene is TRBD2 (5 bases). The CDR3 is 15 residues long. CDR1 SEHNR and CDR2 FQNEAQ come from the germline V gene (reference sequence). V was pared by 4 bases and J by 6 bases, with 19 bases between. The CDR3 spells CASSSPGGRKLEQYF. As DNA, the CDR3 is TGTGCCAGCAGCTCACCTGGCGGGCGCAAGCTCGAGCAGTACTTC.

The rearrangement links TRBV12-3 or TRBV12-4 to TRBJ2-3; 11 bases align to TRBD2. V shed 7 bases, J shed 0 bases, and the junction held 6 bases outside the gene matches. This CDR3 has 16 amino acids. The CDR3 nucleotides read TGTGCCAGCAACCTAGCGGGAGGAGCTAGCACAGATACGCAGTATTTT. Its translation is CASNLAGGASTDTQYF.

Comment on this clonotype: A much larger clone lies a single base off, so this may be a read error. This chain joins TRBV5-6 and TRBJ1-1; D might be TRBD1 (5 bases). The V gene's germline CDR1 is SGHDT and CDR2 YYEEEE. This CDR3 is built from 15 residues. The CDR3 loop reads CASSTPFAGNIEAFF. DNA for the CDR3: TGTGCCAGCAGCACCCCATTCGCAGGGAACATTGAAGCTTTCTTT.

As for this clonotype: An end of the junction differs from the germline gene, which may be a read error. The rearrangement joins TRBV5-1 to TRBJ2-7; TRBD2 agrees at 8 bases. There are 12 residues in the CDR3. Per the germline V gene, CDR1 is SGHRS and CDR2 is YFSETQ. The CDR3 DNA follows: TGCGTCAGCATGGGACTAGAGTTCGAGCAGTACTTC. Translated, it gives CVSMGLEFEQYF.

This clonotype was picked up many times. This sequence joins TRBV14 and TRBJ2-5, with D possibly matching TRBD1 (6 bases). Trimming removed 3 bases at V and 1 base at J, with 12 bases between. The CDR3 spans 15 residues. In germline, CDR1 is SGHDN, CDR2 FVKESK. The CDR3 bases are TGTGCCAGCAGCCATGCCCGGGACATCCAAGAGACCCAGTACTTC. Translation gives CASSHARDIQETQYF.

This clonotype was detected a few times. The rearrangement joins TRBV28 to TRBJ2-7, with TRBD1 matching over 9 bases. Germline V gives CDR1 MDHEN, CDR2 SYDVKM. This CDR3 comprises 19 residues. The V gene end was trimmed by 1 base and the J gene end by 1 base; junction bases not matched to a gene: 14. The CDR3 DNA reads as TGTGCCAGCAGTTTATTGCCGGGACAGGGTCGATTGGGGTCCTACGAGCAGTACTTC. Translating it yields CASSLLPGQGRLGSYEQYF.

The J gene is TRBJ2-1, the V gene TRBV28; weak D call: TRBD1 (5 bases). V shed 7 bases and J shed 0 bases, with 16 bases lying between them. The CDR3 spans 16 residues. CDR1 and CDR2 from the germline V gene are MDHEN and SYDVKM. Written as DNA, the CDR3 is TGTGCCAGCACCTACTCGCAGGGAACCTCCTACAATGAGCAGTTCTTC. Translated, it gives CASTYSQGTSYNEQFF.

This clonotype was seen ten or more times. The chain recombines TRBV4-2 with TRBJ1-1, with a weak D call TRBD1 (5 bases). V dropped 1 base and J dropped 3 bases, with 9 bases sitting between them. In germline, CDR1 is LGHNA, CDR2 YNFKEQ. This CDR3 region has 14 residues. The CDR3 protein is CASSQVGDDTEAFF. The CDR3, as DNA: TGTGCCAGCAGCCAAGTGGGGGATGACACTGAAGCTTTCTTT.

This clonotype has just a few counts. The rearrangement joins TRBV19 to TRBJ2-3; D is possibly TRBD2 (5 bases). This CDR3 has 15 amino acids. The V gene's germline CDR1 is LNHDA and CDR2 SQIVND (reference sequence). V lost 6 bases, J lost 2 bases, and 15 bases lay in between. CDR3: CASSQLVTTTDTQYF. Here the CDR3 DNA reads TGTGCCAGTAGCCAACTAGTCACCACCACAGATACGCAGTATTTT.

The V and J genes are TRBV6-6 and TRBJ2-5, with D perhaps matching TRBD1 (6 bases). V lost 8 bases, J lost 5 bases, and 15 bases lay in between. The CDR3 is 13 amino acids. Germline CDR1 MNHNY, CDR2 SVGAGI (reference sequence). CDR3 DNA: TGTGCCAGCCTACCACAGGGTTGGGAGACCCAGTACTTC. Protein: CASLPQGWETQYF.

This sequence joins TRBV19 and TRBJ2-1; D gene unclear. The CDR3 runs to 13 residues. Trimming pared 3 bases from V and 9 bases from J, leaving 12 bases between. Germline V lookup: CDR1 LNHDA, CDR2 SQIVND (reference sequence). CDR3 in amino acids: CASSISSVGEQFF. CDR3 DNA: TGTGCCAGTAGTATCTCTAGTGTCGGTGAGCAGTTCTTC.

The chain links TRBV12-3 or TRBV12-4 to TRBJ2-2; 10 bases are a match to TRBD2. After removal of 6 bases from V and 5 bases from J, the junction contained 6 bases not matched to a gene. The CDR3 length is 15 residues. The CDR3, as DNA: TGTGCCAGCAGACAATCTAGCGGGAGTACCGGGGAGCTGTTTTTT. This codes for CASRQSSGSTGELFF.

This clonotype appeared once. A much larger clone differs from this one at a single base, so this may be a read error. V usage is TRBV7-6 and J usage is TRBJ2-3; either TRBD1 or TRBD2 may fit D (6 bases each). The CDR3 spans 17 residues. The germline V gene has CDR1 SGHVS and CDR2 FNYEAQ. The CDR3 loop is CVSSSEGGVGNTDTQYF. The CDR3 nucleotides are TGTGTCAGCAGCTCGGAGGGGGGCGTCGGTAACACAGATACGCAGTATTTT.